This T cell receptor beta chain was recorded in a study of cytomegalovirus exposure and HLA in healthy donors. CDR3 size: 17 residues. The V and J ends lost 2 bases and 3 bases, in that order; junction bases with no gene match: 10. Germline V lookup: CDR1 MGHDK, CDR2 SYGVNS. Researchers ran the PCR with 60 Vbeta and 13 Jbeta primers. TCRdb's table, derived via immunoSEQ multiplex PCR, lists solely in-frame clones and lacks some. The sample shows around 200,000 clones, less than 80% of them seen only once. The sequenced sample was PBMCs. The TCR comes from a girl aged 2-10 years in good health and CMV-seronegative. The rearrangement uses TRBV25-1 and TRBJ1-2, with 9 bases fitting TRBD1. The CDR3 loop reads CASSEGSTGGLDYGYTF. The CDR3 region has the DNA TGTGCCAGCAGTGAAGGGTCGACAGGGGGTTTGGACTATGGCTACACCTTC.